Below are 17 T cell receptor beta chains sequenced from a single sample in a study of blood T cell repertoires in COVID-19. Generated by immunoSEQ multiplex PCR, the TCRdb table keeps only in-frame clones and is missing some. The profile covers about 210,000 clones, with more than 75% appearing a single time and approximately 7.3% taken by the ten largest. Sequenced sample: PBMCs or T cells enriched from blood (not recorded which). These TCRs come from a man in his thirties or forties in a cohort exposed to, infected with or recovered from COVID-19 (not recorded which).

The chain joins TRBV3-1 (or the pseudogene TRBV3-2) to TRBJ2-7; 10 bases are shared with TRBD1. CDR1 and CDR2 (germline): LGHDT, YNNKEL (reference sequence). V was clipped by 4 bases and J by 7 bases; unmatched bases: 10. This CDR3 contains 15 residues. The CDR3 is CASSPAGTGVREQYF. The CDR3 coding sequence is TGTGCCAGCAGCCCGGCAGGGACAGGGGTAAGGGAGCAGTACTTC.

The chain combines TRBV3-1 (or the pseudogene TRBV3-2) with TRBJ2-1, with 7 bases fitting TRBD2. This CDR3 is built from 17 residues. Per germline, CDR1 LGHDT and CDR2 YNNKEL (reference sequence). Germline trimming cut 0 bases from V and 0 bases from J; bases unmatched to any gene: 5. The CDR3 loop is CASSQEGLPSSYNEQFF. CDR3 coding DNA: TGTGCCAGCAGCCAAGAGGGACTACCGAGCTCCTACAATGAGCAGTTCTTC.

The genes are TRBV7-9 and TRBJ2-7, with 9 bases fitting TRBD1. The germline V gene has CDR1 SEHNR and CDR2 FQNEAQ (reference sequence). The CDR3 has 16 residues. V lost 1 base and J lost 4; bases outside the gene matches: 8. In DNA form, the CDR3 reads TGTGCCAGCAGCTTAGGGTGGACAGGGGTTATGTACGAGCAGTACTTC. It is translated as CASSLGWTGVMYEQYF.

V usage is TRBV5-1 and J usage is TRBJ2-2; 13 bases align to TRBD2. CDR3 length: 19 residues. V lost 4 bases to trimming and J lost 4 bases; unmatched junction nucleotides: 13. In germline, CDR1 is SGHRS, CDR2 YFSETQ. The CDR3 region has the DNA TGCGCCAGCAGCCCAATACTAGCGGGAGGGCCATTCAGCACCGGGGAGCTGTTTTTT. Amino acid sequence: CASSPILAGGPFSTGELFF.

V and J are TRBV18 and TRBJ2-7; TRBD1 aligns across 8 bases. The CDR3 has 13 residues. V lost 2 bases to trimming and J lost 4 bases; unmatched junction nucleotides: 1. The germline CDR1 and CDR2 sequences are KGHSH and LQKENI. DNA of the CDR3: TGTGCCAGCTCACCAGGGACAGGTTACGAGCAGTACTTC. The encoded protein is CASSPGTGYEQYF. The whole variable domain, filled in from reference TRBV18 and TRBJ2-7, reads NAGVMQNPRHLVRRRGQEARLRCSPMKGHSHVYWYRQLPEEGLKFMVYLQKENIIDESGMPKERFSAEFPKEGPSILRIQQVVRGDSAAYFCASSPGTGYEQYFGPGTRLTVT.

The J gene is TRBJ2-1, the V gene TRBV6-1; 10 bases agree with TRBD2. The CDR3 has 16 residues. Germline V gene data show CDR1 as MNHNS and CDR2 as SASEGT. V gave up 0 bases and J gave up 6 bases; unmatched junction bases: 5. CDR3 nucleotide sequence: TGTGCCAGCAGTGAAGCACCCACTAGCGGGACCAATGAGCAGTTCTTC. Amino acids: CASSEAPTSGTNEQFF.

The J gene is TRBJ1-5, the V gene TRBV19, with D unresolved. CDR1 is LNHDA and CDR2 is SQIVND in the germline V gene (reference sequence). The CDR3 runs 15 residues. The V gene lost 3 bases and the J gene lost 0 bases, with 9 bases spanning the gap. Here the CDR3 reads CASSIRDYSNQPQHF. CDR3 nucleotide sequence: TGTGCCAGTAGTATTCGGGATTATAGCAATCAGCCCCAGCATTTT.

This clone came up a few times. J is TRBJ1-5 and V is TRBV27; possible D gene TRBD1, 6 bases. The ends were cut back, 2 bases at V and 6 bases at J, with 14 bases in the middle. The length of the CDR3 is 15 residues. CDR1 is MNHEY and CDR2 is SMNVEV in the germline V gene (reference sequence). This CDR3 reads CASSLVGARGQPQHF. The CDR3 region has the DNA TGTGCCAGCAGTTTAGTGGGGGCCCGGGGTCAGCCCCAGCATTTT.

This clone appeared once. The J gene is TRBJ2-6, the V gene TRBV24-1, with TRBD1 matching over 8 bases. V lost 4 bases and J lost 2; bases outside the gene matches: 3. Germline V CDR1 and CDR2: KGHDR, SFDVKD. The CDR3 runs 16 residues. Here the CDR3 DNA reads TGTGCCACCAGTGAACCGACAGGGGCTGGGGCCAACGTCCTGACTTTC. Translated, it gives CATSEPTGAGANVLTF.

The V and J genes are TRBV9 and TRBJ2-6; the D gene is possibly TRBD1 (5 bases). CDR1 is SGDLS and CDR2 is YYNGEE in the germline V gene. Trimming removed 2 bases from V and 0 bases from J, with 12 bases in between. The CDR3 is made up of 17 amino acids. This CDR3 reads CASSVTGRRSGANVLTF. The CDR3 region has the DNA TGTGCCAGCAGCGTTACAGGCAGACGCTCTGGGGCCAACGTCCTGACTTTC.

A single count supports this clone. The chain carries TRBV29-1 and TRBJ2-5; perhaps TRBD1 as D (5 bases). CDR3 length: 12 amino acids. Germline CDR1 SQVTM, CDR2 ANQGSEA. V lost 3 bases and J lost 5, with 10 bases in between. The CDR3 sequence: CSVDDRSETQYF. The CDR3 DNA is TGCAGCGTTGATGACAGATCGGAGACCCAGTACTTC.

The rearrangement joins TRBV5-1 to TRBJ1-4; no firm D call. Germline values: CDR1 SGHRS, CDR2 YFSETQ. V gave up 0 bases and J gave up 0 bases, with 6 bases separating them. The CDR3 consists of 15 residues. Written as DNA, the CDR3 is TGCGCCAGCAGCTTGGGCAGGACAACTAATGAAAAACTGTTTTTT. This translates into CASSLGRTTNEKLFF.

V usage is TRBV6-2 or TRBV6-3 and J usage is TRBJ2-7; TRBD1 matches at 7 bases. There are 14 residues in the CDR3. Trimming cost V 3 bases and J 3 bases; bases outside gene matches: 5. Germline V gives CDR1 MNHEY, CDR2 SVGEGT. The CDR3 is CASSYRQGYYEQYF. The CDR3 coding sequence is TGTGCCAGCAGTTATCGACAGGGCTACTACGAGCAGTACTTC.

This clone appeared once. CDR3 sequence: CASSLEGLRTEAFF. For the CDR3, the DNA is TGTGCCAGCAGCTTGGAGGGGTTAAGGACTGAAGCTTTCTTT. The rearrangement links TRBV7-6 to TRBJ1-1, with a tentative D call TRBD1 (5 bases). CDR3 length: 14 amino acids. Germline V gene sequence: CDR1 SGHVS, CDR2 FNYEAQ. V dropped 3 bases and J dropped 5 bases, with 13 bases sitting between them.

The CDR3 DNA reads as TGCGCCAGCAGCGCCGACAGGGGTGTCACTGAAGCTTTCTTT. This codes for CASSADRGVTEAFF. This rearrangement joins TRBV5-1 to TRBJ1-1; TRBD1 matches at 8 bases. The J segment lost 4 bases and the V segment lost 4 bases, leaving 6 bases of the junction unmatched. Germline V gene sequence: CDR1 SGHRS, CDR2 YFSETQ. The CDR3 spans 14 residues.

This rearrangement joins TRBV7-9 to TRBJ1-2; D unclear. Germline V lookup: CDR1 SEHNR, CDR2 FQNEAQ (reference sequence). The CDR3 extends over 16 amino acids. V shed 6 bases and J shed 2 bases, with 19 bases lying between them. The CDR3: CASRADIFSLNYGYTF. In DNA, the CDR3 is TGTGCCAGCAGGGCAGATATCTTTTCCCTCAACTATGGCTACACCTTC.

V and J are TRBV5-1 and TRBJ2-2; 11 nucleotides line up with TRBD2. The CDR3 is 18 amino acids. V was clipped by 2 bases and J by 3 bases; unmatched bases: 9. CDR1 is SGHRS, CDR2 YFSETQ, per germline. Written as DNA, the CDR3 is TGCGCCAGCAGCTTCGGCGCTAGCGGGAGGTCGGACACCGGGGAGCTGTTTTTT. Translated: CASSFGASGRSDTGELFF.